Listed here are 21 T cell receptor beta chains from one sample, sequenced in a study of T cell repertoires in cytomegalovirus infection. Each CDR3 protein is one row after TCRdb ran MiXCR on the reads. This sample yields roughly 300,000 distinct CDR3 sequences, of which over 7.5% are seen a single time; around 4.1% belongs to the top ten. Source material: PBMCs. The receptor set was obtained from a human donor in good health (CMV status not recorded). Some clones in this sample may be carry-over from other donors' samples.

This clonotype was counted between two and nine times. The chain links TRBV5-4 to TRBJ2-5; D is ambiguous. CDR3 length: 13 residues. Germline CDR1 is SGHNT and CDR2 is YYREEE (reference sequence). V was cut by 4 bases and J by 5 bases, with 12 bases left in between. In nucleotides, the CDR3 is TGTGCCAGCAGCACTCTACCTCGCGAGACCCAGTACTTC. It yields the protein CASSTLPRETQYF.

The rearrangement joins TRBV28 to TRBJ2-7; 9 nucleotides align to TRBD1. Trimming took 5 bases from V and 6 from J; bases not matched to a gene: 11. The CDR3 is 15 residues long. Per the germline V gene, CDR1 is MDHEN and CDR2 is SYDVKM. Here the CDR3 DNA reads TGTGCCAGCAGTATGCCGGGACAGGGTAAACGCGAGCAGTACTTC. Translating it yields CASSMPGQGKREQYF.

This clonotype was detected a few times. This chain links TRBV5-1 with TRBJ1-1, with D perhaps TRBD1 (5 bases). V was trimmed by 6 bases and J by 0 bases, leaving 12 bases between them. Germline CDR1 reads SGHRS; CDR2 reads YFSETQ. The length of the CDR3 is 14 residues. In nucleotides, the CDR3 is TGCGCCAGCAACCGGGACGGCTTGAACACTGAAGCTTTCTTT. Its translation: CASNRDGLNTEAFF.

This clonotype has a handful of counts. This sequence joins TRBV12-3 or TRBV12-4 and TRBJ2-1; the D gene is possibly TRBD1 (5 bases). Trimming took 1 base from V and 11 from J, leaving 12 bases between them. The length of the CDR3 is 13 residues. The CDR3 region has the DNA TGTGCCAGCAGTTTAGAAGGGGTCCTTAAGCAGTTCTTC. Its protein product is CASSLEGVLKQFF.

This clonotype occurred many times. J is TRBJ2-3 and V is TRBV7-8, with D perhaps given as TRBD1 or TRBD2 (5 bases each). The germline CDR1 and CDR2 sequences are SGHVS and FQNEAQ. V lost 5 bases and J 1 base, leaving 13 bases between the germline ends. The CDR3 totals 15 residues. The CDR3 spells CASSPWDPGTDTQYF. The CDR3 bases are TGTGCCAGCAGCCCATGGGACCCGGGCACAGATACGCAGTATTTT.

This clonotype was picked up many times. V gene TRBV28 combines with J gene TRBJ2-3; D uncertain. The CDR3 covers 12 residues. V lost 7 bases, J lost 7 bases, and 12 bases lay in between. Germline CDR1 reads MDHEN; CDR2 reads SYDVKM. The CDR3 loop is CASTPSGYTQYF. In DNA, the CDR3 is TGTGCCAGCACCCCTTCCGGGTATACGCAGTATTTT.

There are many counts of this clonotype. The CDR3 nucleotides read TGTGCCAGCAACCGGCCAGACGTTTCGGGGGAGCTGTTTTTT. It specifies CASNRPDVSGELFF. The V call is TRBV11-2, the J call TRBJ2-2; D remains unclear. The CDR3 sequence is 14 residues long. CDR1 is SGHAT, CDR2 FQNNGV, per germline. Trimming took 7 bases from V and 8 from J, leaving 17 bases between them.

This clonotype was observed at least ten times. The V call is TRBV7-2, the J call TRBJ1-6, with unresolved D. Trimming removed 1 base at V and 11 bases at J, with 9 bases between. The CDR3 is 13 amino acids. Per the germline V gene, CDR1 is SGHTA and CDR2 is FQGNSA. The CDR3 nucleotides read TGTGCCAGCAGCTTAGTTCGGCTACCACCCCTCCACTTT. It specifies CASSLVRLPPLHF.

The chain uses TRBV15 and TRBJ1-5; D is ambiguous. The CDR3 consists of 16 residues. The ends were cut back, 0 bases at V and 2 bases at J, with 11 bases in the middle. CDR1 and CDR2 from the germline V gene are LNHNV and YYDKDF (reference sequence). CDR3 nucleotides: TGTGCCACCAGCAGAGATACGGGGAATGGCAATCAGCCCCAGCATTTT. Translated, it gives CATSRDTGNGNQPQHF.

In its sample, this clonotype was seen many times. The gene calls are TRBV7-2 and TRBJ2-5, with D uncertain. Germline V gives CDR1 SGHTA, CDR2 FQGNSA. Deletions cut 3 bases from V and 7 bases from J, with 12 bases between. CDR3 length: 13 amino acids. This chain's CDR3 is CASSFLPLVTQYF. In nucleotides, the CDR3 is TGTGCCAGCAGCTTCCTACCCCTGGTGACCCAGTACTTC.

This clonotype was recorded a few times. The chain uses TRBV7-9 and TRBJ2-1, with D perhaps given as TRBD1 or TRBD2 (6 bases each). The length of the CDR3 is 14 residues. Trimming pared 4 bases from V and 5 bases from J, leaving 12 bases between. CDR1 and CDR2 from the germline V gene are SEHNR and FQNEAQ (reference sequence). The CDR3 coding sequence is TGTGCCAGCAGCTATACGGGGGCAGACAATGAGCAGTTCTTC. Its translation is CASSYTGADNEQFF.

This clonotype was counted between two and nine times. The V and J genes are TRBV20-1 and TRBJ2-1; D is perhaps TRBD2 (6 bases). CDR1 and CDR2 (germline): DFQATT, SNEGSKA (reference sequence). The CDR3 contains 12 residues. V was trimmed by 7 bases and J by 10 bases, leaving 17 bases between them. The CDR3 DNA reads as TGCAGTGGGGACTCCGAAATTGAAGAGCAGTTCTTC. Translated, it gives CSGDSEIEEQFF.

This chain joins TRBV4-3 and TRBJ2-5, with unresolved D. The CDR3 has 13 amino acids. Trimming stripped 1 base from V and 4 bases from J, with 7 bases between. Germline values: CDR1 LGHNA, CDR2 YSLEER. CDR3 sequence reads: CASSQGMAETQYF. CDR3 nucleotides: TGCGCCAGCAGCCAAGGAATGGCAGAGACCCAGTACTTC.

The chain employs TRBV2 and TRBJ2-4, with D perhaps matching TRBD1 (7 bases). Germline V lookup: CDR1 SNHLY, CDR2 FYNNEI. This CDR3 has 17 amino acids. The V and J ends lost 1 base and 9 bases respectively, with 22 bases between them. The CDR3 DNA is TGTGCCAGCAGTGAAGAAGGAGGGGGCACCCCGTCTGGCATTCAGTACTTC. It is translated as CASSEEGGGTPSGIQYF.

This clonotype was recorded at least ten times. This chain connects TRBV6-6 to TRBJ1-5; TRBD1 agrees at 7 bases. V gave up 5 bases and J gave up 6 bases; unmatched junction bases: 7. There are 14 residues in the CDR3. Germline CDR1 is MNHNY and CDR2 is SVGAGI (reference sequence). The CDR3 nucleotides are TGTGCCAGCAGTCTCCAGGGACAGCTTCAGCCCCAGCATTTT. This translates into CASSLQGQLQPQHF.

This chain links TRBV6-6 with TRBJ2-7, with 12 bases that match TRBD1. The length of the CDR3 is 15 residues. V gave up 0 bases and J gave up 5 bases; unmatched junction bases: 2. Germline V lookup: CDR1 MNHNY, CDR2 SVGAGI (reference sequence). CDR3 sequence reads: CASSYSGQGAHEQYF. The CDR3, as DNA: TGTGCCAGCAGTTACTCGGGACAGGGGGCCCACGAGCAGTACTTC.

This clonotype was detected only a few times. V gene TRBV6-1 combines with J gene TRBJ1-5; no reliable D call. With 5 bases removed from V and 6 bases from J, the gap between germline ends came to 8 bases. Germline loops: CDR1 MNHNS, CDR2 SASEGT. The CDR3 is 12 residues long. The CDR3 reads CASSQSGQPQHF. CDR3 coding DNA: TGTGCCAGCAGTCAATCCGGTCAGCCCCAGCATTTT.

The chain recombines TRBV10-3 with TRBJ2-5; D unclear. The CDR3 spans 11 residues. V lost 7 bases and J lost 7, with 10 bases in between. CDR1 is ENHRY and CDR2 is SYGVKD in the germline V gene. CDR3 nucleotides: TGTGCCATCATTCCCTGGGTGACCCAGTACTTC. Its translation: CAIIPWVTQYF.

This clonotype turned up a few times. The CDR3 region has the DNA TGTGCCAGCAGTGAAATATATGAGCAGTTCTTC. Translating it yields CASSEIYEQFF. This sequence joins TRBV6-1 and TRBJ2-1, with D uncertain. The CDR3 consists of 11 residues. Deletions cut 2 bases from V and 8 bases from J, with 4 bases between. Germline V gene data show CDR1 as MNHNS and CDR2 as SASEGT.

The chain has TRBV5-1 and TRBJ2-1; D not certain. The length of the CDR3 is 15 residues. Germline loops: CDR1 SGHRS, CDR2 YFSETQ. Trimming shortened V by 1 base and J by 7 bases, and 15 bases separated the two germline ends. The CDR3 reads CASSLPRVSNNEQFF. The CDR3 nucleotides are TGCGCCAGCAGCTTGCCTAGGGTCTCCAATAATGAGCAGTTCTTC.

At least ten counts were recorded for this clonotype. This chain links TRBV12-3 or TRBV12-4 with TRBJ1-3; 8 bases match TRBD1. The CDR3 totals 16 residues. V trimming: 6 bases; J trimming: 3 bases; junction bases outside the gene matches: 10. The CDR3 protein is CASRPRQGMSGNTIYF. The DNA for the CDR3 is TGTGCCAGCAGACCTAGACAGGGGATGAGTGGAAACACCATATATTTT.